This T cell receptor beta chain originates from a study of technical replicates of blood from a few donors. V gave up 0 bases and J gave up 4 bases, with 14 bases separating them. Germline V gives CDR1 SGHRS, CDR2 YFSETQ. This CDR3 is built from 15 residues. Assay: immunoSEQ multiplex PCR; the TCRdb copy retains only in-frame clones and omits some. The sample lists around 84,000 clones, about 92% occurring once. This clonotype was sampled from a human donor in good health. The chain combines TRBV5-1 with TRBJ2-7; D gene unclear. The sequencing input was T cells isolated from PBMCs. The CDR3 here is CASSLDFSSRYEQYF. The CDR3 nucleotides read TGCGCCAGCAGCTTGGATTTTAGCTCCCGGTACGAGCAGTACTTC.